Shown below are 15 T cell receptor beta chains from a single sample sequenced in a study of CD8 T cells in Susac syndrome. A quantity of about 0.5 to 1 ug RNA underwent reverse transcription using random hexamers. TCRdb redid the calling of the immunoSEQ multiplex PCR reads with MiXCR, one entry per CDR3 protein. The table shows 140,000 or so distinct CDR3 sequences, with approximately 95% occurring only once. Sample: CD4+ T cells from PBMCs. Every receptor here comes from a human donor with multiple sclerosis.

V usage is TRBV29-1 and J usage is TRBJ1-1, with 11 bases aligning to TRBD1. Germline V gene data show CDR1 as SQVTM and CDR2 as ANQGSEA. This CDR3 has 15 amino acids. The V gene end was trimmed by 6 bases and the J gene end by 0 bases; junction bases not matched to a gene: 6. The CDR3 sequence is CSVLGQGVVNTEAFF. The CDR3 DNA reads TGCAGCGTGTTGGGACAGGGGGTAGTGAACACTGAAGCTTTCTTT.

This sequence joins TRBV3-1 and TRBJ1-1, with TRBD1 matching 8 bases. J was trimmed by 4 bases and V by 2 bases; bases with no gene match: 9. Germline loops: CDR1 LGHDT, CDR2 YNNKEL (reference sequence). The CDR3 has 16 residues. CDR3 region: CASSQRDRRVGTEAFF. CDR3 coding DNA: TGTGCCAGCAGCCAACGGGACAGGCGCGTAGGCACTGAAGCTTTCTTT. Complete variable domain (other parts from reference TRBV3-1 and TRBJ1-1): DTAVSQTPKYLVTQMGNDKSIKCEQNLGHDTMYWYKQDSKKFLKIMFSYNNKELIINETVPNRFSPKSPDKAHLNLHINSLELGDSAVYFCASSQRDRRVGTEAFFGQGTRLTVV.

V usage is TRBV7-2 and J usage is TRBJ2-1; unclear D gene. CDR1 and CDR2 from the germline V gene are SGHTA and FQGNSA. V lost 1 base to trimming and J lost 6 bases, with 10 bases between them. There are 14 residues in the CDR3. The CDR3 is CASSLGHSSNEQFF. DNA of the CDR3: TGTGCCAGCAGCTTAGGGCACAGTAGCAATGAGCAGTTCTTC.

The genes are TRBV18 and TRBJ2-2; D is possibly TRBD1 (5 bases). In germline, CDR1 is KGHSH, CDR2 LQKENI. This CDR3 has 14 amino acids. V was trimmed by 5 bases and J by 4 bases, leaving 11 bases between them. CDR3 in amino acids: CASSTSQGTGELFF. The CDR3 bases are TGTGCCAGCTCAACCAGTCAGGGCACCGGGGAGCTGTTTTTT.

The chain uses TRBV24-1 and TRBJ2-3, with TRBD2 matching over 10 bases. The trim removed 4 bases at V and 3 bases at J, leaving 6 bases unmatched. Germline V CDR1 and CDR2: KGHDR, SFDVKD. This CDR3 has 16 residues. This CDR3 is CATSEPSGSATDTQYF. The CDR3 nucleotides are TGTGCCACCAGTGAACCTAGCGGGAGTGCGACAGATACGCAGTATTTT.

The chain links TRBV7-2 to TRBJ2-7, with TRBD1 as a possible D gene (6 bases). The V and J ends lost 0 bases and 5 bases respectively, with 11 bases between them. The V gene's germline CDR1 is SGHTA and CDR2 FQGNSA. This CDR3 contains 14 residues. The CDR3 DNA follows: TGTGCCAGCAGCTTAGCCGGCAGGGGCCACGAGCAGTACTTC. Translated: CASSLAGRGHEQYF.

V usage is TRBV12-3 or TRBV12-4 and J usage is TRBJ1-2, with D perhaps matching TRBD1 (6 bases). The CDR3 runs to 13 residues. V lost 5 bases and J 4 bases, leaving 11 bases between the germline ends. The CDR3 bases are TGTGCCAGCAGTAAGGGGGACGTCTATGGCTACACCTTC. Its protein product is CASSKGDVYGYTF.

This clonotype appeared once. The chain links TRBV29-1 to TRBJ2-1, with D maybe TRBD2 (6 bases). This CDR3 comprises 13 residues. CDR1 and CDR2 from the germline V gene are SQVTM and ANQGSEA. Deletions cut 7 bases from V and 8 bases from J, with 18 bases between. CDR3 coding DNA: TGCAGCGCTAACAAGAACCGGGAGCATGAGCAGTTCTTC. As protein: CSANKNREHEQFF.

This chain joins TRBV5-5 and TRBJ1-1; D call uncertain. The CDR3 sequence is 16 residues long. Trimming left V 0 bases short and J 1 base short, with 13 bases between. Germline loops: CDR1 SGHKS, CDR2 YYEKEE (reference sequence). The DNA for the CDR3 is TGTGCCAGCAGCTTGGGATCTGTCGCCGGGAACACTGAAGCTTTCTTT. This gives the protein CASSLGSVAGNTEAFF. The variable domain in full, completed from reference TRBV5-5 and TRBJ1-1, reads DAGVTQSPTHLIKTRGQQVTLRCSPISGHKSVSWYQQVLGQGPQFIFQYYEKEERGRGNFPDRFSARQFPNYSSELNVNALLLGDSALYLCASSLGSVAGNTEAFFGQGTRLTVV.

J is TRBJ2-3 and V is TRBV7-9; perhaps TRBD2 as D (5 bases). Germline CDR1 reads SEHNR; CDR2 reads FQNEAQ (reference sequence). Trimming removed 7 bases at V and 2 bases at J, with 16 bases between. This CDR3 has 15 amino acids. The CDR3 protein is CASTPKRRITDTQYF. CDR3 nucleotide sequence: TGTGCCAGCACCCCTAAGCGGAGGATCACAGATACGCAGTATTTT.

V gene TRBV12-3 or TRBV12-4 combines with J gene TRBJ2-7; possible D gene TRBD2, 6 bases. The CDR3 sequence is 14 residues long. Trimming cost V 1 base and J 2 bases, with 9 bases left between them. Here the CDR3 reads CASSLGGAAYEQYF. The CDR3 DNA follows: TGTGCCAGCAGTTTAGGCGGGGCGGCCTACGAGCAGTACTTC.

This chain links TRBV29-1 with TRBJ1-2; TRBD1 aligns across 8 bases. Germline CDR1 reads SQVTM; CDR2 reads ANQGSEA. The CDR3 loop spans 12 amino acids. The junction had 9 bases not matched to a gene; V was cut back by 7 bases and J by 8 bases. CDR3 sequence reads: CSAPGGASGYTF. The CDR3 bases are TGCAGCGCCCCAGGGGGCGCTTCCGGCTACACCTTC.

Here the CDR3 reads CAAGTGYEKLFF. DNA for the CDR3: TGTGCCGCGGGGACAGGTTACGAAAAACTGTTTTTT. The chain uses TRBV15 and TRBJ1-4; 8 positions match TRBD1. Germline CDR1 and CDR2: LNHNV and YYDKDF (reference sequence). This CDR3 comprises 12 residues. V was clipped by 11 bases and J by 8 bases; unmatched bases: 7.

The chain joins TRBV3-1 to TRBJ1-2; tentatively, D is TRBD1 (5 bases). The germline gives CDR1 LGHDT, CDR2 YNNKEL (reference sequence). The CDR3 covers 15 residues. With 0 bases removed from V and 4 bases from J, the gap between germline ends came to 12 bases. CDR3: CASSQDGTGPYGYTF. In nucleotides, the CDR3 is TGTGCCAGCAGCCAAGACGGGACCGGACCCTATGGCTACACCTTC.

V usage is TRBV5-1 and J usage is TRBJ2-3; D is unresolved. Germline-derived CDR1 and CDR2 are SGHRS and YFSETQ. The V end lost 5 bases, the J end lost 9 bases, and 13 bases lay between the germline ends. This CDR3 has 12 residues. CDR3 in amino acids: CASSGDVETQYF. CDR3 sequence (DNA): TGCGCCAGCAGTGGGGATGTGGAGACGCAGTATTTT.